The clone carrying this T cell receptor beta chain was counted a few times. What it binds is not known. A 5'RACE reaction primed in the constant segment made cDNA libraries of TCR alpha and TCR beta, and these carried sample barcodes and UMIs. TCRdb itself ran the 5' RACE reads through MiXCR, one entry per CDR3 protein. The repertoire holds hundreds of thousands of distinct CDR3 sequences, with approximately 15% as singletons. This sample was included in a study of T-cell memory formation after mild COVID-19. Study context: The study found TCR clusters largely donor specific.

Findings and limits, study-wide: Cross-reactive memory seemingly joined, as some responding clones were found in pre-infection memory. A second wave of clones peaked on day 37, and their SARS-CoV-2 specificity went unconfirmed.

This receptor was obtained from a man aged 18 to 29 who had mild COVID-19 (a few samples of this study predate the infection). Cell type and time point are not known. The sequencing input was PBMCs or a T cell subset sorted from them (not recorded which).

The CDR3 bases are TGTGCCAGCAGCTTATTTCAGGGGGGGACCAAAAACATTCAGTACTTC. Its translation is CASSLFQGGTKNIQYF. This chain connects TRBV7-8 to TRBJ2-4; D might be TRBD1 or TRBD2, each matching 7 bases. In germline, CDR1 is SGHVS, CDR2 FQNEAQ. The CDR3 length is 16 residues. V was clipped by 2 bases and J by 2 bases, with 13 bases between them.